Each of the 27 T cell receptor beta chains below was sequenced from the same sample in a study of cytomegalovirus exposure and HLA in healthy donors (dated by TCRdb to about 2017). Libraries were made using the immunoSEQ multiplex PCR assay. A mixture of 60 forward primers for TCR Vbeta segments and 13 reverse primers for TCR Jbeta segments was used in the multiplex PCR. The table was pulled from immuneACCESS by TCRdb, which kept in-frame rearrangements only. Such tables lose some clones; where checked, under half of the loss comes from unresolved V genes, and the rest has no known cause. This sample comprises 130,000 or so clones, roughly four fifths of them detected only once. The ten largest clones add up to roughly 3% of the sample. Sequencing was performed on PBMCs. Receptors were obtained from a woman between 40 and 55 years old in good health and CMV-seropositive.

V is TRBV2 and J is TRBJ2-3; 8 nucleotides match TRBD2. V dropped 10 bases and J dropped 1; count of bases not matched to a gene: 7. The CDR3 has 14 residues. Germline values: CDR1 SNHLY, CDR2 FYNNEI. CDR3 protein: CATDSGLGTDTQYF. The CDR3 nucleotides read TGTGCCACCGACTCGGGACTAGGCACAGATACGCAGTATTTT.

The genes are TRBV10-3 and TRBJ1-3; no firm D call. Trimming took off 4 bases at V and 8 bases at J, with 15 bases between the two ends. The CDR3 is 14 amino acids. The germline V gene has CDR1 ENHRY and CDR2 SYGVKD. CDR3 nucleotides: TGTGCCATCAGTGCATCCGAGGAGGGCGACACCATATATTTT. Residues: CAISASEEGDTIYF.

This clone was recorded once. V usage is TRBV7-2 and J usage is TRBJ1-1, with D perhaps matching TRBD1 (6 bases). CDR1 is SGHTA and CDR2 is FQGNSA in the germline V gene. Trimming pared 3 bases from V and 0 bases from J, leaving 11 bases between. This CDR3 comprises 15 residues. DNA for the CDR3: TGTGCCAGCAGCTTTTCGACAGGATTGAACACTGAAGCTTTCTTT. It encodes CASSFSTGLNTEAFF.

V is TRBV7-2 and J is TRBJ1-1, with D unresolved. This CDR3 has 12 amino acids. Between the trimmed V and J ends, which lost 5 bases and 1 base, there was a span of 5 bases. From germline, CDR1 is SGHTA and CDR2 FQGNSA. CDR3 nucleotides: TGTGCCAGCAGCCGGAGGAACACTGAAGCTTTCTTT. Residues: CASSRRNTEAFF.

The rearrangement links TRBV6-5 to TRBJ2-2; the D gene is possibly TRBD2 (6 bases). The V gene lost 4 bases and the J gene lost 5 bases, with 8 bases spanning the gap. The CDR3 consists of 13 residues. CDR1 is MNHEY, CDR2 SVGAGI, per germline. CDR3 amino acids: CASSFRGTGELFF. Here the CDR3 DNA reads TGTGCCAGCAGTTTCCGGGGGACCGGGGAGCTGTTTTTT.

The V gene is TRBV9, the J gene TRBJ1-2; 7 nucleotides agree with TRBD1. The germline V gene has CDR1 SGDLS and CDR2 YYNGEE. The CDR3 runs to 16 residues. V lost 0 bases and J lost 4; bases outside the gene matches: 9. CDR3 coding DNA: TGTGCCAGCAGCGTAGACCAGACAGGGTTTAGCTATGGCTACACCTTC. The encoded protein is CASSVDQTGFSYGYTF.

This clone has more than one count but fewer than ten. The chain carries TRBV7-9 and TRBJ2-7; D gene unclear. V lost 6 bases and J lost 4, with 16 bases in between. The CDR3 extends over 14 amino acids. Germline V CDR1 and CDR2: SEHNR, FQNEAQ (reference sequence). The CDR3 sequence is CASSPETVVYEQYF. CDR3 nucleotides: TGTGCCAGCAGTCCGGAGACCGTCGTGTACGAGCAGTACTTC.

The V call is TRBV6-4, the J call TRBJ1-1; unclear D gene. Trimming left V 6 bases short and J 0 bases short, with 8 bases between. Per germline, CDR1 MRHNA and CDR2 SNTAGT. The CDR3 contains 13 residues. The chain's CDR3 is CASRREVNTEAFF. The DNA of the CDR3 is TGTGCCAGCAGGAGGGAAGTGAACACTGAAGCTTTCTTT.

This chain links TRBV7-3 with TRBJ2-5; no definite D call. Germline values: CDR1 SGHTA, CDR2 FQGTGA. V dropped 5 bases and J dropped 1 base, with 8 bases sitting between them. The CDR3 is 13 amino acids. The CDR3 loop reads CASSNSIQETQYF. CDR3 sequence (DNA): TGTGCCAGCAGCAACAGCATCCAAGAGACCCAGTACTTC. Full variable domain (missing parts from reference TRBV7-3 and TRBJ2-5): GAGVSQTPSNKVTEKGKYVELRCDPISGHTALYWYRQSLGQGPEFLIYFQGTGAADDSGLPNDRFFAVRPEGSVSTLKIQRTERGDSAVYLCASSNSIQETQYFGPGTRLLVL.

The chain uses TRBV18 and TRBJ1-2; 7 bases are a match to TRBD1. Germline V gives CDR1 KGHSH, CDR2 LQKENI. The junction had 12 bases not matched to a gene; V was cut back by 5 bases and J by 6 bases. The CDR3 covers 15 residues. CDR3 protein: CASSDSQGRRDGYTF. CDR3 nucleotide sequence: TGTGCCAGCTCAGATTCACAGGGGAGACGGGATGGCTACACCTTC.

In DNA form, the CDR3 reads TGTGCCAGCAGCAATTGGATAGGGGGGGCTCCCGGGGAGCTGTTTTTT. Its protein product is CASSNWIGGAPGELFF. The chain has TRBV5-6 and TRBJ2-2; possible D gene TRBD2, 7 bases. Trimming removed 4 bases at V and 6 bases at J, with 19 bases between. Looked up from germline, CDR1 is SGHDT and CDR2 is YYEEEE. The CDR3 totals 16 residues. Based on the CDR3 plus reference TRBV5-6 and TRBJ2-2, the full variable domain is DAGVTQSPTHLIKTRGQQVTLRCSPKSGHDTVSWYQQALGQGPQFIFQYYEEEERQRGNFPDRFSGHQFPNYSSELNVNALLLGDSALYLCASSNWIGGAPGELFFGEGSRLTVL.

The genes are TRBV4-3 and TRBJ2-4, with no clear D. Germline assignment: CDR1 LGHNA and CDR2 YSLEER. CDR3 length: 15 amino acids. V lost 0 bases and J lost 9, with 15 bases in between. CDR3 protein: CASSQDRGALTIQYF. CDR3 DNA sequence: TGCGCCAGCAGCCAAGACCGTGGAGCCCTAACCATTCAGTACTTC.

The rearrangement links TRBV7-2 to TRBJ1-2; 7 bases line up with TRBD1. Germline V gene data show CDR1 as SGHTA and CDR2 as FQGNSA. V lost 5 bases to trimming and J lost 0 bases; unmatched junction nucleotides: 6. The CDR3 is made up of 15 amino acids. The CDR3 nucleotides read TGTGCCAGCAGCCCCTGGGACAGTACTAACTATGGCTACACCTTC. Its translation is CASSPWDSTNYGYTF.

The sample holds a few counts of this clone. The junction does not match germline at one end; this may be a read error. V gene TRBV5-1 combines with J gene TRBJ2-7; D is perhaps TRBD2 (6 bases). Per germline, CDR1 SGHRS and CDR2 YFSETQ. CDR3 length: 15 amino acids. CDR3 amino acids: CASSFEVAAKGERYF. CDR3 coding DNA: TGCGCCAGCAGCTTCGAAGTAGCGGCCAAGGGCGAGCGGTACTTC.

V gene TRBV6-4 combines with J gene TRBJ1-1; the D gene is possibly TRBD1 (6 bases). Between the trimmed V and J ends, which lost 6 bases and 0 bases, there was a span of 17 bases. This CDR3 comprises 16 residues. The germline V gene has CDR1 MRHNA and CDR2 SNTAGT. In DNA form, the CDR3 reads TGTGCCAGCAGACCTCCACAGGGCCTACTGAACACTGAAGCTTTCTTT. Its translation is CASRPPQGLLNTEAFF.

CDR3 DNA sequence: TGTGCCAGCAGTAAAGTATCCGGGAAGGACGGGGAGCTGTTTTTT. Translating gives CASSKVSGKDGELFF. The chain carries TRBV7-9 and TRBJ2-2; possible D gene TRBD2, 5 bases. Trimming shortened V by 6 bases and J by 7 bases, and 18 bases separated the two germline ends. The CDR3 is 15 amino acids. Germline V gives CDR1 SEHNR, CDR2 FQNEAQ (reference sequence). The variable domain in full, completed from reference TRBV7-9 and TRBJ2-2, reads DTGVSQNPRHKITKRGQNVTFRCDPISEHNRLYWYRQTLGQGPEFLTYFQNEAQLEKSRLLSDRFSAERPKGSFSTLEIQRTEQGDSAMYLCASSKVSGKDGELFFGEGSRLTVL.

The rearrangement joins TRBV2 to TRBJ2-5; possible D gene TRBD1, 6 bases. Germline V gene sequence: CDR1 SNHLY, CDR2 FYNNEI. V shed 8 bases and J shed 3 bases, with 19 bases lying between them. The CDR3 totals 15 residues. CDR3 nucleotides: TGTGCCAGCCATGGACAGATCCGAAACAAAGAGACCCAGTACTTC. This encodes CASHGQIRNKETQYF. Combining the CDR3 with reference TRBV2 and TRBJ2-5 gives the whole variable domain EPEVTQTPSHQVTQMGQEVILRCVPISNHLYFYWYRQILGQKVEFLVSFYNNEISEKSEIFDDQFSVERPDGSNFTLKIRSTKLEDSAMYFCASHGQIRNKETQYFGPGTRLLVL.

V is TRBV19 and J is TRBJ2-5; TRBD1 aligns across 8 bases. The CDR3 extends over 16 amino acids. The junction had 9 bases not matched to a gene; V was cut back by 1 base and J by 5 bases. Germline CDR1 reads LNHDA; CDR2 reads SQIVND (reference sequence). CDR3 in DNA: TGTGCCAGTAGTATAGGGACAGGGTTGCTGGCGGAGACCCAGTACTTC. Amino acids: CASSIGTGLLAETQYF. Based on the CDR3 plus reference TRBV19 and TRBJ2-5, the full variable domain is DGGITQSPKYLFRKEGQNVTLSCEQNLNHDAMYWYRQDPGQGLRLIYYSQIVNDFQKGDIAEGYSVSREKKESFPLTVTSAQKNPTAFYLCASSIGTGLLAETQYFGPGTRLLVL.

The genes are TRBV4-2 and TRBJ1-1, with D perhaps matching TRBD1 (5 bases). The germline CDR1 and CDR2 sequences are LGHNA and YNFKEQ. The CDR3 sequence is 15 residues long. V lost 1 base and J 5 bases, leaving 14 bases between the germline ends. CDR3 loop: CASSQADGGGTEAFF. The CDR3 nucleotides read TGTGCCAGCAGCCAAGCGGACGGGGGAGGGACTGAAGCTTTCTTT.

The chain combines TRBV18 with TRBJ2-2, with D possibly being TRBD2 (7 bases). Germline V gene data show CDR1 as KGHSH and CDR2 as LQKENI. Between the trimmed V and J ends, which lost 5 bases and 6 bases, there was a span of 16 bases. The CDR3 consists of 15 residues. The CDR3: CASSSLTGGSGELFF. For the CDR3, the DNA is TGTGCCAGCTCATCCCTGACGGGGGGCTCCGGGGAGCTGTTTTTT.

J is TRBJ2-2 and V is TRBV5-1, with 8 positions matching TRBD2. Germline V gene lookup returns CDR1 SGHRS and CDR2 YFSETQ. This CDR3 has 14 amino acids. The junction had 3 bases not matched to a gene; V was cut back by 2 bases and J by 6 bases. In nucleotides, the CDR3 is TGCGCCAGCAGCTTAGCGGGAGAAGCCGGGGAGCTGTTTTTT. Translating it yields CASSLAGEAGELFF.

This clone was found a few times. The rearrangement links TRBV6-5 to TRBJ1-5; D unclear. Trimming shortened V by 5 bases and J by 0 bases, and 5 bases separated the two germline ends. The CDR3 runs to 13 residues. CDR1 is MNHEY and CDR2 is SVGAGI in the germline V gene. The CDR3 DNA reads TGTGCCAGCAGTCCTTTTAGCAATCAGCCCCAGCATTTT. This encodes CASSPFSNQPQHF.

The chain is built from TRBV7-3 and TRBJ2-6; 10 bases align to TRBD1. Germline CDR1 is SGHTA and CDR2 is FQGTGA. This CDR3 is 17 amino acids long. With V trimmed by 1 base and J by 3 bases, 3 bases remained unmatched. The DNA for the CDR3 is TGTGCCAGCAGCTTAATGACAGGGGGCGATGGGGCCAACGTCCTGACTTTC. Amino acid sequence: CASSLMTGGDGANVLTF.

This chain links TRBV15 with TRBJ2-7, with TRBD2 matching 13 bases. The CDR3 consists of 16 residues. Germline loops: CDR1 LNHNV, CDR2 YYDKDF (reference sequence). V shed 3 bases and J 0 bases; nucleotides not matched to a gene: 2. CDR3 DNA sequence: TGTGCCACCAGCAGTCGGACTAGCGGGAGCTCCTACGAGCAGTACTTC. Translation gives CATSSRTSGSSYEQYF.

V and J are TRBV2 and TRBJ2-7; 12 positions match TRBD1. The CDR3 totals 15 residues. Germline CDR1 is SNHLY and CDR2 is FYNNEI. After removal of 8 bases from V and 5 bases from J, the junction contained 10 bases not matched to a gene. The CDR3 protein is CASSAQGQGADEQYF. For the CDR3, the DNA is TGTGCCAGCTCCGCCCAGGGACAGGGGGCAGACGAGCAGTACTTC.

This sequence joins TRBV5-4 and TRBJ1-2; 7 bases line up with TRBD1. Looked up from germline, CDR1 is SGHNT and CDR2 is YYREEE (reference sequence). J lost 8 bases, V lost 5 bases, and 9 bases had no gene match. The CDR3 covers 13 residues. CDR3 amino acids: CASRHDRVGGYTF. Here the CDR3 DNA reads TGTGCCAGCAGACATGACAGGGTCGGGGGCTACACCTTC. Full variable domain (rest looked up from reference TRBV5-4 and TRBJ1-2): ETGVTQSPTHLIKTRGQQVTLRCSSQSGHNTVSWYQQALGQGPQFIFQYYREEENGRGNFPPRFSGLQFPNYSSELNVNALELDDSALYLCASRHDRVGGYTFGSGTRLTVV.

V is TRBV9 and J is TRBJ2-1, with 12 positions matching TRBD2. The CDR3 is made up of 16 amino acids. Germline values: CDR1 SGDLS, CDR2 YYNGEE. Trimming cost V 0 bases and J 8 bases; bases outside gene matches: 6. The CDR3: CASSVVGLAGGDEQFF. DNA for the CDR3: TGTGCCAGCAGCGTAGTGGGCCTAGCGGGGGGGGATGAGCAGTTCTTC.